These 19 T cell receptor beta chains share one sample of origin, sequenced in a study of T-cell reconstitution after alpha-beta-depleted transplantation in children. As it was prepared, the TCRbeta library received unique molecular identifiers. TCRdb reprocessed the PCR reads via MiXCR and lists one record per CDR3 protein. The table lists about 500,000 distinct CDR3 sequences, 30% to 35% of them singletons, with less than 2.5% in the top ten. The sample was PBMCs from the stem cell graft donor, taken from the stem cell graft. The receptors shown here come from a human donor who donated a stem cell graft to a child with aplastic anemia.

The chain links TRBV19 to TRBJ1-1; 8 nucleotides agree with TRBD1. Germline CDR1 LNHDA, CDR2 SQIVND (reference sequence). The CDR3 has 16 residues. The trim removed 7 bases at V and 1 base at J, leaving 11 bases unmatched. CDR3 coding DNA: TGTGCCAGTACCCATTTACGTGGACAGGGGAACACTGAAGCTTTCTTT. Translated: CASTHLRGQGNTEAFF.

The rearrangement uses TRBV5-1 and TRBJ2-3; 14 nucleotides agree with TRBD2. The CDR3 totals 16 residues. Unmatched junction bases numbered 5, after V lost 4 bases and J lost 4 bases. Per germline, CDR1 SGHRS and CDR2 YFSETQ. CDR3 sequence (DNA): TGCGCCAGCAGCCTCGGGACTAGCGGGGGCGCAGATACGCAGTATTTT. This codes for CASSLGTSGGADTQYF.

The chain links TRBV5-1 to TRBJ2-5, with D possibly TRBD2 on 5 matching bases. Germline lookup yields CDR1 SGHRS and CDR2 YFSETQ. The CDR3 totals 14 residues. Between the trimmed V and J ends, which lost 2 bases and 4 bases, there was a span of 12 bases. The DNA for the CDR3 is TGCGCCAGCAGCTTAAACCTGGGAGCAGAGACCCAGTACTTC. Residues: CASSLNLGAETQYF.

V gene TRBV11-1 combines with J gene TRBJ2-7; D is possibly TRBD2 (5 bases). There are 18 residues in the CDR3. V lost 2 bases to trimming and J lost 0 bases, with 20 bases between them. Per the germline V gene, CDR1 is SGHAT and CDR2 is FQDESV (reference sequence). The CDR3 sequence: CASSLPRTGKTSSYEQYV. In nucleotides, the CDR3 is TGTGCCAGCAGCTTACCCAGGACGGGAAAAACTAGCTCCTACGAGCAGTACGTC.

V usage is TRBV20-1 and J usage is TRBJ2-2; 8 bases fit TRBD1. Germline V gene lookup returns CDR1 DFQATT and CDR2 SNEGSKA (reference sequence). The CDR3 is 16 residues long. Trimming took 0 bases from V and 0 from J; bases not matched to a gene: 3. CDR3 residues: CSAREPGQANTGELFF. The DNA of the CDR3 is TGCAGTGCTAGAGAACCGGGACAGGCGAACACCGGGGAGCTGTTTTTT.

This clonotype was observed a few times. The CDR3 DNA follows: TGTGCCAGCAGCTTAGGGCTAGCGGCACACCCTAGCACAGATACGCAGTATTTT. Its protein is CASSLGLAAHPSTDTQYF. The rearrangement joins TRBV7-7 to TRBJ2-3; TRBD2 matches 7 bases. The CDR3 sequence is 18 residues long. CDR1 is SSHAT, CDR2 FNYEAQ, per germline (reference sequence). Losses at the gene ends were 1 base for V and 0 bases for J; bases not matched to a gene: 10.

This clonotype was counted between two and nine times. This chain joins TRBV7-6 and TRBJ2-1; 10 bases line up with TRBD1. CDR1 and CDR2 (germline): SGHVS, FNYEAQ. Trimming took 4 bases from V and 5 from J; bases not matched to a gene: 5. The length of the CDR3 is 15 residues. The CDR3 nucleotides read TGTGCCAGCAGCTGGTCCGGGACAGGGGACAATGAGCAGTTCTTC. This gives the protein CASSWSGTGDNEQFF.

The genes are TRBV20-1 and TRBJ1-2; D call uncertain. The germline CDR1 and CDR2 sequences are DFQATT and SNEGSKA (reference sequence). V gave up 0 bases and J gave up 7 bases, with 21 bases separating them. CDR3 length equals 16 residues. CDR3 coding DNA: TGCAGTGCTAGAGATCCCTGGGTTCGGGGTATTGGTGGCTACACCTTC. It codes for CSARDPWVRGIGGYTF.

The gene calls are TRBV18 and TRBJ2-5; D call uncertain. The CDR3 consists of 13 residues. Trimming pared 3 bases from V and 1 base from J, leaving 6 bases between. Germline V gives CDR1 KGHSH, CDR2 LQKENI. CDR3 protein: CASSPAIQETQYF. The CDR3 region has the DNA TGTGCCAGCTCACCGGCAATCCAAGAGACCCAGTACTTC.

This clonotype was counted a single time. V gene TRBV18 combines with J gene TRBJ1-1; D is perhaps TRBD1 (6 bases). Germline V gives CDR1 KGHSH, CDR2 LQKENI. The CDR3 extends over 16 amino acids. Trimming took off 3 bases at V and 6 bases at J, with 20 bases between the two ends. CDR3 sequence: CASSPSLLGTGSEAFF. CDR3 bases: TGTGCCAGCTCACCTTCACTTTTGGGAACAGGGTCTGAAGCTTTCTTT.

The chain joins TRBV14 to TRBJ2-1; maybe TRBD2 (6 bases). Germline V gene lookup returns CDR1 SGHDN and CDR2 FVKESK. V lost 5 bases and J 2 bases, leaving 7 bases between the germline ends. CDR3 length: 13 residues. The CDR3 is CASSGRTYNEQFF. The CDR3 nucleotides read TGTGCCAGCAGCGGGAGGACCTACAATGAGCAGTTCTTC.

This clonotype was seen once. The V and J genes are TRBV5-1 and TRBJ2-1; TRBD2 matches at 16 bases. CDR1 is SGHRS, CDR2 YFSETQ, per germline. V trimming: 0 bases; J trimming: 7 bases; junction bases outside the gene matches: 7. The CDR3 is 18 residues long. CDR3 coding DNA: TGCGCCAGCAGCTTGGCCGGGACTAGCGGGAGGGCCTGGAATGAGCAGTTCTTC. Translating it yields CASSLAGTSGRAWNEQFF.

V is TRBV29-1 and J is TRBJ2-7; 9 bases line up with TRBD2. J lost 0 bases, V lost 4 bases, and 1 base had no gene match. The CDR3 length is 13 residues. Per germline, CDR1 SQVTM and CDR2 ANQGSEA. This CDR3 is CSVASGTSYEQYF. The CDR3 region has the DNA TGCAGCGTTGCTAGCGGGACCTCCTACGAGCAGTACTTC.

The chain links TRBV29-1 to TRBJ1-1, with TRBD1 identical over 8 bases. This CDR3 region has 14 residues. Germline CDR1 SQVTM, CDR2 ANQGSEA. V lost 7 bases, J lost 1 base, and 8 bases stayed unmatched. CDR3 region: CSAATTGGNTEAFF. The CDR3 DNA is TGCAGCGCCGCGACAACAGGGGGGAACACTGAAGCTTTCTTT.

CDR3 in DNA: TGTGCCAGCAGCTCACCAGGGTTGGGCACAGATACGCAGTATTTT. Translated, it gives CASSSPGLGTDTQYF. The rearrangement links TRBV11-2 to TRBJ2-3; D is possibly TRBD1 (5 bases). The CDR3 covers 15 residues. Per germline, CDR1 SGHAT and CDR2 FQNNGV. V shed 4 bases and J shed 1 base, with 12 bases lying between them. The full variable domain, in which reference TRBV11-2 and TRBJ2-3 provide the parts outside the CDR3, is EAGVAQSPRYKIIEKRQSVAFWCNPISGHATLYWYQQILGQGPKLLIQFQNNGVVDDSQLPKDRFSAERLKGVDSTLKIQPAKLEDSAVYLCASSSPGLGTDTQYFGPGTRLTVL.

The genes are TRBV5-1 and TRBJ2-7, with 10 bases aligning to TRBD1. This CDR3 has 14 amino acids. Unmatched junction bases numbered 4, after V lost 3 bases and J lost 4 bases. Germline V gene sequence: CDR1 SGHRS, CDR2 YFSETQ. The CDR3 loop is CASSSGTGEYEQYF. Written as DNA, the CDR3 is TGCGCCAGCAGCTCCGGGACAGGGGAATACGAGCAGTACTTC.

This sequence joins TRBV3-1 and TRBJ2-5, with TRBD2 matching over 10 bases. Germline V gene lookup returns CDR1 LGHDT and CDR2 YNNKEL (reference sequence). J was trimmed by 3 bases and V by 1 base; bases with no gene match: 8. This CDR3 region has 17 residues. CDR3 region: CASSQAWGLAGEETQYF. The CDR3 bases are TGTGCCAGCAGCCAAGCGTGGGGCCTAGCGGGAGAAGAGACCCAGTACTTC.

This clonotype was observed a few times. CDR3 amino acids: CSVPPVSETQYF. CDR3 sequence (DNA): TGCAGCGTCCCCCCGGTTTCAGAGACCCAGTACTTC. The chain carries TRBV29-1 and TRBJ2-5; no definite D call. Germline V gene sequence: CDR1 SQVTM, CDR2 ANQGSEA. CDR3 size: 12 residues. V was trimmed by 6 bases and J by 4 bases, leaving 12 bases between them.

This clonotype was observed a few times. This chain connects TRBV12-3 or TRBV12-4 to TRBJ1-1; TRBD1 might be the D (6 bases). With 6 bases removed from V and 1 base from J, the gap between germline ends came to 12 bases. This CDR3 is built from 14 residues. The CDR3 here is CASSLRDKNTEAFF. CDR3 nucleotides: TGTGCCAGCAGCCTCCGGGACAAGAACACTGAAGCTTTCTTT.